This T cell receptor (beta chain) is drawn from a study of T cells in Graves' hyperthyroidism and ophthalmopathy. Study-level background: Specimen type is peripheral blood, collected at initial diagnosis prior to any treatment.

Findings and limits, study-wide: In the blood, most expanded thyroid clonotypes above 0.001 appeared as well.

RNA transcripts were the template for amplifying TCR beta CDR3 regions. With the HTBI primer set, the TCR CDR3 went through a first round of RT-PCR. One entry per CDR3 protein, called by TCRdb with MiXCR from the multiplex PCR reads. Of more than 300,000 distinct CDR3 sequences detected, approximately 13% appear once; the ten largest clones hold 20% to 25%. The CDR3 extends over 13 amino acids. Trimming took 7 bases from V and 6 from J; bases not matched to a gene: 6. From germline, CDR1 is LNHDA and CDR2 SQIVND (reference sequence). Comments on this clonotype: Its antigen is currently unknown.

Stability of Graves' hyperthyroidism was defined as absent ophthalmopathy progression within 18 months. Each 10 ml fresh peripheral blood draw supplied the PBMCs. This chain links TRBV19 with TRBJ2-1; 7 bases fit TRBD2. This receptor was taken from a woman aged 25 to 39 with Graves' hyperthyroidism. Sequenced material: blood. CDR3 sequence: CASNVGGFNEQFF. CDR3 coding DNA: TGTGCCAGTAATGTGGGAGGGTTCAATGAGCAGTTCTTC.